This T cell receptor beta chain originates from a study of Tregs in tolerant kidney transplant recipients. Clones were sequenced by immunoSEQ multiplex PCR, and TCRdb holds only the in-frame ones, with some missing. The sample carries fewer than 100,000 clones, about 91% recorded once. An overnight rest at 37°C with around 210 IU/ml IL-2 preceded regulatory T cell sorting from thawed PBMCs. Germline CDR1 reads LNHDA; CDR2 reads SQIVND (reference sequence). CDR3 length equals 14 residues. Trimming pared 7 bases from V and 0 bases from J, leaving 10 bases between. The receptor's source is a human donor who received a combined kidney and bone marrow transplant. This sample comprised Tregs from blood, obtained before the transplant. The V gene is TRBV19, the J gene TRBJ2-1; no clear D gene. The CDR3 DNA is TGTGCCAGTACCAAAATGAGCTCCTACAATGAGCAGTTCTTC. This sequence encodes CASTKMSSYNEQFF.